The rows below give T cell receptor beta chains drawn from one sample of a study of PD-1 blockade in mismatch repair-deficient tumors. Profiling relied on immunoSEQ multiplex PCR, and the TCRdb table lists in-frame clones only, not all of them. This table holds roughly 120,000 clones, about nine tenths found once. Sequencing was performed on peripheral blood, taken about 17 months after starting pembrolizumab. Receptors were obtained from an adult with mismatch repair-deficient cancer. CDR3s include the opening cysteine and the closing phenylalanine or tryptophan. The order of the fields is V gene, CDR3 protein.

TRBV30	CAWILRDLPNYGYTF
TRBV5-4	CASRRGFNYGYTF
TRBV13	CASSLPNHAPDTQYF
TRBV6-5	CASSYGGQGFGEQYF
TRBV4-2	CASSQLRLSSYEQYF
TRBV6-5	CASSYLQGAGGYTF
TRBV4-1	CASSHPGVGYEQYF
TRBV7-9	CASSPRTGPSKETQYF
TRBV4-1	CASSQGSTSTDTQYF
TRBV27	CASSLDRGYEQYF
TRBV11-2	CASSLDSTSGNEQFF
TRBV19	CASSIGREHAGELFF
TRBV28	CASSLLFVVGSTDTQYF
TRBV4-1	CASRAAGGTEAFF
TRBV10-3	CAIRGTGVNTGELFF
TRBV11-2	CASTLAGEGHEQYF
TRBV5-6	CASSLLYDDGYTF
TRBV4-3	CASSQGVVGYGYTF
TRBV29-1	CSPRSRPDTQYF
TRBV25-1	CASSDERSSSGNTIYF
TRBV4-1	CASSQVGQANYGYTF
TRBV19	CASSSSGSGTDTQYF
TRBV7-9	CASSLGNEQFF
TRBV27	CASSYAAGGFFQYF
TRBV6-5	CASSYRSGYEQYF
TRBV18	CASSPEAGGNYEQYF
TRBV19	CASSIGEAGGRSYNEQFF
TRBV5-4	CASSFVGTSSYEQYF